This TCR beta chain was found in a study of T cell responses to AZD1222 COVID-19 vaccine. Method: immunoSEQ multiplex PCR; TCRdb's copy keeps in-frame clones and lacks some. Here the sample spans over 65,000 clones, approximately 89% being singletons. The sequence came from an adult who received the AZD1222 COVID-19 vaccine. This specimen was peripheral blood, taken 28 days after the second AZD1222 dose.

The CDR3, as DNA: TGTGCCAGCAGCTTTGCTATGCCCCCTGACACTGAAGCTTTCTTT. Protein sequence: CASSFAMPPDTEAFF. The J gene is TRBJ1-1, the V gene TRBV11-2; D call uncertain. The CDR3 sequence is 15 residues long. V dropped 3 bases and J dropped 3 bases, with 14 bases sitting between them. The germline gives CDR1 SGHAT, CDR2 FQNNGV.